These T cell receptor beta chains were read from a single sample in a study of blood T cell repertoires in COVID-19. Only in-frame clones appear in the TCRdb table, and some are missing; sequencing was by immunoSEQ multiplex PCR. The table lists tens of thousands of clones, 65% to 90% of them singletons. Input material: peripheral blood. The receptors derive from a man aged 30 to 45 with COVID-19, enrolled during active disease. Both conserved end residues are part of each CDR3. The D gene is left open where the match is weak. Only some rows state a clone size, as once, few, many or a class for expanded clones.

J | V | D | size | CDR3 | DNA
TRBJ1-1 | TRBV29-1 | . | few | CSVVEGVEAFF | TGCAGCGTGGTCGAGGGCGTGGAAGCTTTCTTT
TRBJ2-7 | TRBV29-1 | TRBD2 | . | CSVESPLADNSYEQYF | TGCAGCGTTGAAAGCCCCCTAGCGGATAACTCCTACGAGCAGTACTTC
TRBJ2-1 | TRBV28 | . | . | CASRSGGGTYNEQFF | TGTGCCAGCAGAAGTGGTGGGGGCACCTACAATGAGCAGTTCTTC
TRBJ1-2 | TRBV10-3 | TRBD1 | . | CAISESETGDGYTF | TGTGCCATCAGTGAGTCTGAGACAGGGGATGGCTACACCTTC
TRBJ2-1 | TRBV6-4 | . | medium-sized | CASSDSSVNEQFF | TGTGCCAGCAGTGACTCGAGTGTCAATGAGCAGTTCTTC
TRBJ1-2 | TRBV5-4 | . | . | CASSPSRGDGAYGYTF | TGTGCCAGCAGCCCCAGTCGGGGGGATGGGGCCTATGGCTACACCTTC
TRBJ1-1 | TRBV6-2/TRBV6-3 | . | . | CASSYERTDTEAFF | TGTGCCAGCAGTTACGAGCGGACCGACACTGAAGCTTTCTTT
TRBJ1-2 | TRBV28 | . | . | CASSNTNYGYTF | TGTGCCAGCAGTAACACTAACTATGGCTACACCTTC
TRBJ2-3 | TRBV11-2 | TRBD2 | . | CASSPPSGRSTDTQYF | TGTGCCAGCAGCCCTCCTAGCGGGAGGTCAACAGATACGCAGTATTTT
TRBJ2-5 | TRBV24-1 | . | . | CATSEASAGETQYF | TGTGCCACCAGTGAAGCATCCGCCGGAGAGACCCAGTACTTC
TRBJ2-1 | TRBV5-4 | . | few | CASSFPPYNEQFF | TGTGCCAGCAGCTTCCCCCCATACAATGAGCAGTTCTTC
TRBJ1-1 | TRBV6-5 | . | . | CASNPQGSNTEAFF | TGTGCCAGCAATCCACAGGGATCGAACACTGAAGCTTTCTTT
TRBJ2-3 | TRBV6-2/TRBV6-3 | . | . | CASSSDTLTDTQYF | TGTGCCAGCAGTTCCGACACCCTCACAGATACGCAGTATTTT
TRBJ2-2 | TRBV2 | . | . | CASSRDNSANTGELFF | TGTGCCAGCAGCCGGGACAACTCCGCGAACACCGGGGAGCTGTTTTTT
TRBJ1-4 | TRBV6-5 | . | . | CASRQQGSNEKLFF | TGTGCCAGCAGGCAACAGGGCTCTAATGAAAAACTGTTTTTT
TRBJ2-3 | TRBV28 | . | . | CASSFAVDTQYF | TGTGCCAGCAGTTTCGCGGTGGATACGCAGTATTTT
TRBJ2-7 | TRBV28 | TRBD1 | . | CASSRPGTGVGEQYF | TGTGCCAGCAGTCGTCCCGGGACAGGGGTGGGTGAGCAGTACTTC
TRBJ2-3 | TRBV28 | . | . | CASSSPSPSRRDTQYF | TGTGCCAGCAGTTCCCCTTCGCCATCCAGGCGAGATACGCAGTATTTT
TRBJ2-7 | TRBV27 | . | . | CASSWGRQGYEQYF | TGTGCCAGCAGTTGGGGTCGCCAGGGCTACGAGCAGTACTTC
TRBJ2-6 | TRBV19 | . | . | CASSIGAGANVLTF | TGTGCCAGTAGTATCGGGGCTGGGGCCAACGTCCTGACTTTC
TRBJ2-7 | TRBV27 | TRBD2 | . | CASSPRGGRSYEQYF | TGTGCCAGCAGCCCCCGGGGCGGGAGATCCTACGAGCAGTACTTC
TRBJ1-1 | TRBV20-1 | TRBD1 | once | CSASKGAPNTEAFF | TGCAGTGCTAGTAAGGGGGCGCCGAACACTGAAGCTTTCTTT
TRBJ2-7 | TRBV6-6 | TRBD1 | medium-sized | CASSRRDRQYEQYF | TGTGCCAGCAGCCGAAGGGACAGGCAATACGAGCAGTACTTC
TRBJ1-2 | TRBV7-6 | TRBD1 | . | CASSYTGGSGYTF | TGTGCCAGCAGCTATACAGGGGGGAGTGGCTACACCTTC
TRBJ2-1 | TRBV11-2 | . | once | CASSFTGNEQFF | TGTGCCAGCAGCTTTACAGGAAATGAGCAGTTCTTC
TRBJ1-2 | TRBV19 | . | . | CASSMPSAPRLYGYTF | TGTGCCAGTAGTATGCCCTCGGCGCCCAGACTCTATGGCTACACCTTC
TRBJ2-1 | TRBV2 | TRBD2 | . | CASSEWDYKSSYNEQFF | TGTGCCAGCAGTGAGTGGGACTACAAGAGCTCCTACAATGAGCAGTTCTTC
TRBJ1-1 | TRBV6-6 | . | few | CASSKRNTEAFF | TGTGCCAGCTCTAAGAGAAACACTGAAGCTTTCTTT
TRBJ1-2 | TRBV29-1 | . | . | CSVEVRGGRGGISYGYTF | TGCAGCGTTGAAGTCCGAGGTGGCAGGGGAGGGATAAGCTATGGCTACACCTTC
TRBJ1-2 | TRBV14 | . | few | CASSQVRGYGYTF | TGTGCCAGCAGCCAAGTCCGCGGTTATGGCTACACCTTC
TRBJ2-1 | TRBV7-3 | TRBD2 | . | CASSLTTAGGLNEQFF | TGTGCCAGCAGCTTAACGACGGCGGGAGGGTTGAATGAGCAGTTCTTC
TRBJ1-5 | TRBV27 | . | . | CASSYRDNQPQHF | TGTGCCAGCAGTTACAGAGACAATCAGCCCCAGCATTTT
TRBJ1-6 | TRBV7-3 | . | . | CASSSGGNSPLHF | TGTGCCAGCAGCTCGGGGGGAAATTCACCCCTCCACTTT
TRBJ1-5 | TRBV27 | TRBD1 | few | CASRQGTGGYQPQHF | TGTGCCAGCAGACAAGGGACAGGGGGCTATCAGCCCCAGCATTTT
TRBJ2-7 | TRBV2 | TRBD1 | . | CASSEAGTVLPEQYF | TGTGCCAGCAGTGAAGCCGGGACAGTCCTTCCGGAGCAGTACTTC
TRBJ2-7 | TRBV21-1 | . | . | CASSKAGQGAYEQYF | TGTGCCAGCAGCAAAGCGGGACAGGGGGCATACGAGCAGTACTTC
TRBJ2-1 | TRBV9 | . | . | CASSVELTRNGEQFF | TGTGCCAGCAGCGTAGAACTAACCCGAAATGGTGAGCAGTTCTTC
TRBJ1-6 | TRBV30 | . | . | CAWKRGSSYNSPLHF | TGTGCCTGGAAGAGGGGGAGCTCCTATAATTCACCCCTCCACTTT
TRBJ2-5 | TRBV4-3 | TRBD2 | . | CASSQEEVASGSTQYF | TGCGCCAGCAGCCAAGAAGAAGTGGCTAGCGGGAGCACCCAGTACTTC
TRBJ2-3 | TRBV11-2 | TRBD2 | . | CASSLDRVAGATDTQYF | TGTGCCAGCAGCTTAGACCGGGTAGCGGGAGCTACAGATACGCAGTATTTT
TRBJ1-2 | TRBV7-6 | TRBD1 | . | CASSLAQGAIGGYTF | TGTGCCAGCAGCTTAGCGCAGGGGGCAATAGGTGGCTACACCTTC
TRBJ2-3 | TRBV18 | . | few | CASSRAGSTDTQYF | TGTGCCAGCTCACGCGCGGGCTCCACAGATACGCAGTATTTT
TRBJ1-1 | TRBV9 | . | . | CASSDIEAFF | TGTGCCAGCAGCGACATTGAAGCTTTCTTT
TRBJ2-7 | TRBV5-6 | . | . | CASSSLGEDPTYEQYF | TGTGCCAGCAGCTCACTGGGGGAGGACCCAACCTACGAGCAGTACTTC
TRBJ1-2 | TRBV27 | . | . | CASSSPGRGANYGYTF | TGTGCCAGCAGTTCCCCGGGGAGGGGAGCTAACTATGGCTACACCTTC
TRBJ2-2 | TRBV6-4 | TRBD1 | medium-sized | CASSDGQGAGELFF | TGTGCCAGCAGTGACGGACAGGGGGCCGGGGAGCTGTTTTTT
TRBJ1-2 | TRBV4-3 | . | . | CASSQDGAPGGQGYTF | TGCGCCAGCAGCCAAGATGGGGCCCCGGGGGGGCAGGGCTACACCTTC
TRBJ2-3 | TRBV19 | TRBD2 | . | CASFGGDYGATDTQYF | TGTGCCAGTTTTGGGGGGGACTACGGCGCGACAGATACGCAGTATTTT
TRBJ2-4 | TRBV4-2 | TRBD2 | . | CASSQERETKNIQYF | TGTGCCAGCAGCCAAGAGCGGGAGACCAAAAACATTCAGTACTTC
TRBJ1-5 | TRBV9 | . | . | CASSVSHRREAKGPQPQHF | TGTGCCAGCAGCGTATCTCATCGCCGGGAAGCAAAGGGCCCTCAGCCCCAGCATTTT